The 30 T cell receptor beta chains below come from one sample, sequenced in a study of blood T cell repertoires in COVID-19. Only in-frame clones appear in the TCRdb table, and some are missing; sequencing was by immunoSEQ multiplex PCR. The profile shows 190,000 or so clones, around nine tenths of them singletons. The sequenced material came from peripheral blood. Receptor source: a man in his forties or fifties with active or convalescent COVID-19.

This sequence joins TRBV28 and TRBJ1-6, with D possibly being TRBD1 (6 bases). V was shortened by 7 bases and J by 2 bases, with 18 bases between the two germline ends. Germline V CDR1 and CDR2: MDHEN, SYDVKM. CDR3 length: 17 residues. The CDR3 region is CASTIPAPGAYNSPLHF. CDR3 nucleotide sequence: TGTGCCAGCACGATCCCCGCCCCAGGGGCCTATAATTCACCCCTCCACTTT. Together with reference TRBV28 and TRBJ1-6, the CDR3 gives the full variable domain: DVKVTQSSRYLVKRTGEKVFLECVQDMDHENMFWYRQDPGLGLRLIYFSYDVKMKEKGDIPEGYSVSREKKERFSLILESASTNQTSMYLCASTIPAPGAYNSPLHFGNGTRLTVT.

The chain uses TRBV28 and TRBJ1-1; D perhaps matches TRBD1 (6 bases). Per germline, CDR1 MDHEN and CDR2 SYDVKM. The CDR3 has 15 amino acids. Trimming pared 5 bases from V and 1 base from J, leaving 14 bases between. CDR3 in amino acids: CASSPNVRGNTEAFF. Written as DNA, the CDR3 is TGTGCCAGCAGTCCGAATGTCAGGGGGAACACTGAAGCTTTCTTT.

The rearrangement links TRBV29-1 to TRBJ1-1, with a possible D match to TRBD1 (6 bases). Per the germline V gene, CDR1 is SQVTM and CDR2 is ANQGSEA. V was clipped by 2 bases and J by 3 bases, with 10 bases between them. This CDR3 has 13 residues. CDR3: CSVERGAYTEAFF. The CDR3 DNA sequence: TGCAGCGTTGAACGGGGGGCGTACACTGAAGCTTTCTTT.

This chain links TRBV5-6 with TRBJ2-1; D call uncertain. The CDR3 is 11 residues long. Trimming took 2 bases from V and 8 from J, leaving 5 bases between them. Germline CDR1 and CDR2: SGHDT and YYEEEE. In nucleotides, the CDR3 is TGTGCCAGCAGCTTAATCTATGAGCAGTTCTTC. This codes for CASSLIYEQFF.

The V and J genes are TRBV9 and TRBJ1-5; weak D call: TRBD1 (6 bases). Germline V gene sequence: CDR1 SGDLS, CDR2 YYNGEE. CDR3 length: 14 amino acids. V lost 2 bases, J lost 1 base, and 7 bases lay in between. The CDR3 region is CASSVGQSNQPQHF. In DNA, the CDR3 is TGTGCCAGCAGCGTTGGACAGAGCAATCAGCCCCAGCATTTT.

The rearrangement uses TRBV19 and TRBJ2-1; 7 bases fit TRBD2. CDR3 length: 14 residues. Germline CDR1 reads LNHDA; CDR2 reads SQIVND (reference sequence). The ends lost 3 bases at V and 8 bases at J; junction bases unmatched: 7. In nucleotides, the CDR3 is TGTGCCAGTAGTATCTGGAGCGGGGTCTATGAGCAGTTCTTC. Its protein is CASSIWSGVYEQFF. The full variable domain, completed using reference TRBV19 and TRBJ2-1, is DGGITQSPKYLFRKEGQNVTLSCEQNLNHDAMYWYRQDPGQGLRLIYYSQIVNDFQKGDIAEGYSVSREKKESFPLTVTSAQKNPTAFYLCASSIWSGVYEQFFGPGTRLTVL.

This clone was picked up a small number of times. The rearrangement links TRBV9 to TRBJ1-1; 8 bases are a match to TRBD1. V was pared by 3 bases and J by 2 bases, with 9 bases of the junction left unmatched. This CDR3 has 16 amino acids. CDR1 and CDR2 from the germline V gene are SGDLS and YYNGEE. Here the CDR3 reads CASSEPRTGQNTEAFF. The CDR3 DNA reads as TGTGCCAGCAGCGAGCCCCGGACAGGGCAAAACACTGAAGCTTTCTTT.

This clone showed up just a few times. CDR3 sequence reads: CASSFPFLSGQGNTGELFF. In nucleotides, the CDR3 is TGTGCCAGCAGTTTCCCCTTTTTGAGCGGACAGGGAAACACCGGGGAGCTGTTTTTT. The chain couples TRBV28 to TRBJ2-2, with TRBD1 identical over 8 bases. The ends lost 3 bases at V and 2 bases at J; junction bases unmatched: 14. CDR1 is MDHEN and CDR2 is SYDVKM in the germline V gene. The length of the CDR3 is 19 residues.

The V gene is TRBV5-1, the J gene TRBJ1-3; the D is unclear. This CDR3 contains 14 residues. With 0 bases removed from V and 2 bases from J, the gap between germline ends came to 6 bases. Germline V gene data show CDR1 as SGHRS and CDR2 as YFSETQ. CDR3 nucleotide sequence: TGCGCCAGCAGCTTGGACAGACCTGGAAACACCATATATTTT. It specifies CASSLDRPGNTIYF.

This chain links TRBV10-3 with TRBJ2-3; D is unresolved. CDR3 length equals 14 residues. The V gene's germline CDR1 is ENHRY and CDR2 SYGVKD. Trimming left V 10 bases short and J 5 bases short, with 19 bases between. CDR3 DNA: TGTGCCACGGGTCGTGACCCAGAAGGAGATACGCAGTATTTT. This encodes CATGRDPEGDTQYF.

The sample holds a few counts of this clone. The chain couples TRBV19 to TRBJ2-5, with TRBD2 as a possible D gene (6 bases). The CDR3 covers 14 residues. V was trimmed by 5 bases and J by 0 bases, leaving 10 bases between them. The germline V gene encodes CDR1 LNHDA and CDR2 SQIVND (reference sequence). The DNA of the CDR3 is TGTGCCAGTAGTCCCCGGGACTACCAAGAGACCCAGTACTTC. This codes for CASSPRDYQETQYF.

The J gene is TRBJ1-6, the V gene TRBV7-8; D possibly corresponds to TRBD1 (5 bases). The CDR3 has 17 amino acids. Trimming removed 5 bases at V and 2 bases at J, with 16 bases between. Germline V CDR1 and CDR2: SGHVS, FQNEAQ. This CDR3 is CASSPRTQGTYNSPLHF. DNA for the CDR3: TGTGCCAGCAGCCCCCGGACACAAGGGACCTATAATTCACCCCTCCACTTT. Combining the CDR3 with reference TRBV7-8 and TRBJ1-6 gives the whole variable domain GAGVSQSPRYKVAKRGQDVALRCDPISGHVSLFWYQQALGQGPEFLTYFQNEAQLDKSGLPSDRFFAERPEGSVSTLKIQRTQQEDSAVYLCASSPRTQGTYNSPLHFGNGTRLTVT.

This clone was detected once. The rearrangement joins TRBV11-2 to TRBJ2-7; 7 nucleotides match TRBD1. V was clipped by 5 bases and J by 0 bases; unmatched bases: 4. Germline V gene lookup returns CDR1 SGHAT and CDR2 FQNNGV. The CDR3 covers 14 residues. The chain's CDR3 is CASSVRDSSYEQYF. The CDR3 region has the DNA TGTGCCAGCAGCGTCCGGGACAGCTCCTACGAGCAGTACTTC.

This clone was seen a single time. V gene TRBV12-5 combines with J gene TRBJ2-2; tentative D call: TRBD2 (6 bases). CDR1 LGHNT and CDR2 FRNRAP come from the germline V gene. The CDR3 runs 17 residues. Trimming left V 5 bases short and J 7 bases short, with 23 bases between. The chain's CDR3 is CASGPDSGRSEFGELFF. The CDR3 coding sequence is TGTGCTAGTGGTCCGGACTCCGGGAGAAGTGAATTCGGGGAGCTGTTTTTT.

J is TRBJ1-6 and V is TRBV19; possible D gene TRBD1, 6 bases. V gave up 5 bases and J gave up 9 bases, with 14 bases separating them. The germline V gene has CDR1 LNHDA and CDR2 SQIVND (reference sequence). The CDR3 loop spans 14 amino acids. DNA for the CDR3: TGTGCCAGTAGTGGGGGCCTATGGGGTTCACCCCTCCACTTT. Residues: CASSGGLWGSPLHF.

A single count supports this clone. V gene TRBV2 combines with J gene TRBJ2-5; 7 nucleotides match TRBD1. Per the germline V gene, CDR1 is SNHLY and CDR2 is FYNNEI. With 7 bases clipped from V and 5 bases from J, the junction kept 10 bases outside the gene matches. The CDR3 is 14 residues long. As DNA, the CDR3 is TGTGCCAGCACCTCGACAGGGAGATGGGAGACCCAGTACTTC. It yields the protein CASTSTGRWETQYF.

The V gene is TRBV3-1 (or the pseudogene TRBV3-2), the J gene TRBJ2-5, with D perhaps TRBD1 (6 bases). The ends were cut back, 4 bases at V and 4 bases at J, with 13 bases in the middle. This CDR3 is 14 amino acids long. Germline CDR1 and CDR2: LGHDT and YNNKEL (reference sequence). The CDR3 here is CASSLMGRGETQYF. The CDR3 DNA sequence: TGTGCCAGCAGCCTAATGGGCAGGGGAGAGACCCAGTACTTC.

This clone showed up just a few times. The gene calls are TRBV12-3 or TRBV12-4 and TRBJ1-3; D gene unclear. This CDR3 comprises 12 residues. V lost 5 bases, J lost 8 bases, and 10 bases lay in between. CDR3 bases: TGTGCCAGCAGTCCCTCAGTGGACACCATATATTTT. It translates to CASSPSVDTIYF.

The rearrangement uses TRBV11-3 and TRBJ1-3; D perhaps matches TRBD1 (6 bases). The CDR3 has 14 residues. The V gene's germline CDR1 is SGHNT and CDR2 YENEEA. Trimming removed 6 bases at V and 2 bases at J, with 11 bases between. The CDR3 region has the DNA TGTGCCAGCAGTTCCGGGACACCTGGAAACACCATATATTTT. Translation gives CASSSGTPGNTIYF.

The gene calls are TRBV5-1 and TRBJ2-5; the match to TRBD2 covers 9 bases. CDR3 length equals 15 residues. The germline V gene has CDR1 SGHRS and CDR2 YFSETQ. Losses at the gene ends were 1 base for V and 1 base for J; bases not matched to a gene: 2. This CDR3 reads CASSLSAGGQETQYF. CDR3 in DNA: TGCGCCAGCAGCTTGTCAGCGGGGGGCCAAGAGACCCAGTACTTC.

CDR3 residues: CASRVGGERSSPLHF. CDR3 DNA sequence: TGTGCCAGCCGCGTCGGGGGGGAGAGGAGTTCACCCCTCCACTTT. The chain has TRBV28 and TRBJ1-6; TRBD1 is a possible D gene (5 bases). Trimming cost V 8 bases and J 9 bases, with 20 bases left between them. CDR1 and CDR2 from the germline V gene are MDHEN and SYDVKM. The CDR3 extends over 15 amino acids.

The V and J genes are TRBV29-1 and TRBJ2-2; TRBD1 matches 7 bases. Per germline, CDR1 SQVTM and CDR2 ANQGSEA. V was clipped by 5 bases and J by 1 base; unmatched bases: 1. There are 13 residues in the CDR3. CDR3 sequence reads: CSVTGENTGELFF. The CDR3 region has the DNA TGCAGCGTTACAGGGGAGAACACCGGGGAGCTGTTTTTT.

The chain carries TRBV10-3 and TRBJ1-1; TRBD1 might be the D (6 bases). Trimming took 6 bases from V and 1 from J, leaving 15 bases between them. Germline assignment: CDR1 ENHRY and CDR2 SYGVKD. The CDR3 totals 15 residues. The CDR3 nucleotides are TGTGCCATCAGACTACAGGGTAGCCCGAACACTGAAGCTTTCTTT. This codes for CAIRLQGSPNTEAFF.

This chain joins TRBV9 and TRBJ2-1, with TRBD1 identical over 9 bases. Looked up from germline, CDR1 is SGDLS and CDR2 is YYNGEE. CDR3 size: 15 residues. V lost 1 base to trimming and J lost 9 bases; unmatched junction nucleotides: 8. This CDR3 reads CASSVTGTGHAEQFF. In nucleotides, the CDR3 is TGTGCCAGCAGCGTAACGGGGACAGGGCATGCTGAGCAGTTCTTC.

This chain uses TRBV7-6 with TRBJ1-4; weak D call: TRBD1 (5 bases). Per the germline V gene, CDR1 is SGHVS and CDR2 is FNYEAQ. V lost 3 bases and J 7 bases, leaving 12 bases between the germline ends. The length of the CDR3 is 14 residues. The CDR3 spells CASSLRGGGEKLFF. CDR3 in DNA: TGTGCCAGCAGCTTGAGGGGCGGGGGTGAAAAACTGTTTTTT.

The chain couples TRBV23-1 to TRBJ2-5, with 7 bases identical to TRBD2. TRBV23-1 is labeled an ORF, and its function is uncertain. The CDR3 spans 16 residues. The junction had 6 bases not matched to a gene; V was cut back by 2 bases and J by 0 bases. The CDR3 spells CASSQPARGDQETQYF. CDR3 nucleotides: TGCGCCAGCAGTCAACCCGCACGGGGGGACCAAGAGACCCAGTACTTC.

This chain joins TRBV11-3 and TRBJ2-4; 9 nucleotides line up with TRBD2. Trimming took 1 base from V and 4 from J; bases not matched to a gene: 5. The CDR3 has 16 amino acids. The V gene's germline CDR1 is SGHNT and CDR2 YENEEA. In nucleotides, the CDR3 is TGTGCCAGCAGCTTAGGCCTAGCGGGGCCAAAAAACATTCAGTACTTC. Its translation is CASSLGLAGPKNIQYF.

The gene calls are TRBV9 and TRBJ1-3, with a possible D match to TRBD1 (5 bases). The CDR3 totals 15 residues. Germline V lookup: CDR1 SGDLS, CDR2 YYNGEE. The V end lost 4 bases, the J end lost 0 bases, and 11 bases lay between the germline ends. The CDR3 loop reads CASSSTQGSGNTIYF. In DNA form, the CDR3 reads TGTGCCAGCAGCTCGACCCAGGGCTCTGGAAACACCATATATTTT.

This clone has just one count. V usage is TRBV6-2 or TRBV6-3 and J usage is TRBJ1-1, with 7 bases lining up with TRBD1. Per germline, CDR1 MNHEY and CDR2 SVGEGT. The CDR3 covers 14 residues. With V trimmed by 2 bases and J by 1 base, 1 base remained unmatched. Written as DNA, the CDR3 is TGTGCCAGCAGTTACCGGACAGGGAACACTGAAGCTTTCTTT. It translates to CASSYRTGNTEAFF.

V usage is TRBV7-6 and J usage is TRBJ1-2; D is unresolved. The V gene lost 5 bases and the J gene lost 3 bases, with 13 bases spanning the gap. Germline CDR1 is SGHVS and CDR2 is FNYEAQ. The CDR3 loop spans 14 amino acids. Written as DNA, the CDR3 is TGTGCCAGCAGCCCGTCGACCGGGGACTATGGCTACACCTTC. This translates into CASSPSTGDYGYTF.